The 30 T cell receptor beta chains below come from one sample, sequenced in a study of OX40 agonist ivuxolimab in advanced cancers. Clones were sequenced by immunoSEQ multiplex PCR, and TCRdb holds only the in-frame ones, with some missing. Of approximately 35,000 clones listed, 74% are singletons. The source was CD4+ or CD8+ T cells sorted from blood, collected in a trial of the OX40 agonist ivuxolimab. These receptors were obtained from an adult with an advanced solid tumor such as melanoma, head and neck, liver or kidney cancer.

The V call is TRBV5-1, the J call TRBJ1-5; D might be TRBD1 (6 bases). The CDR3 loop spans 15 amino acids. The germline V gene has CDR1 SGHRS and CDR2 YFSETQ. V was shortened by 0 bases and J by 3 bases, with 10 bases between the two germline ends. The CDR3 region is CASSLVSGANQPQHF. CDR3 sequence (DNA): TGCGCCAGCAGCTTGGTTTCGGGGGCCAATCAGCCCCAGCATTTT.

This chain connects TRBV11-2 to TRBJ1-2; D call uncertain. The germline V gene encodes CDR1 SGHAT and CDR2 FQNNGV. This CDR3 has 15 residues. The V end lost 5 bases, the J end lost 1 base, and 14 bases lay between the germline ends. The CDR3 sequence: CASSPRATHNYGYTF. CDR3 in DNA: TGTGCCAGCAGCCCCCGGGCGACTCATAACTATGGCTACACCTTC.

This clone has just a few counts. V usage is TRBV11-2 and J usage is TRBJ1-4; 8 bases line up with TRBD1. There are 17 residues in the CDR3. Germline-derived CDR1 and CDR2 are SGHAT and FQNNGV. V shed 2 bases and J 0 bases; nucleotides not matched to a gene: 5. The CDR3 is CASSLLDRAATNEKLFF. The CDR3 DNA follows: TGTGCCAGCAGCTTACTGGACAGGGCTGCAACTAATGAAAAACTGTTTTTT.

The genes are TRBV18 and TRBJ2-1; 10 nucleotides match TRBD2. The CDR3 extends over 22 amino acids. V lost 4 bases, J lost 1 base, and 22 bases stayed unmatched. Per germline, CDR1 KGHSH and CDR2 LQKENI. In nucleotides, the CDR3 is TGTGCCAGCTCACGCGAGCGAGCCTGGACATACACTAGCGGGGAGTCCTACAATGAGCAGTTCTTC. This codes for CASSRERAWTYTSGESYNEQFF.

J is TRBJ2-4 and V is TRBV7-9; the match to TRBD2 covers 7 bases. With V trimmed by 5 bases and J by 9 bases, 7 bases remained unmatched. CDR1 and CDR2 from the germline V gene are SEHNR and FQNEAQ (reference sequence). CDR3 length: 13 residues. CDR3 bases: TGTGCCAGCAGCCAAGCGGGGATGGGCATTCAGTACTTC. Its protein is CASSQAGMGIQYF.

CDR3 loop: CASKKGDREYGYTF. In DNA, the CDR3 is TGTGCCAGCAAAAAGGGGGACAGAGAATATGGCTACACCTTC. V and J are TRBV27 and TRBJ1-2; 7 positions match TRBD1. The CDR3 covers 14 residues. Germline-derived CDR1 and CDR2 are MNHEY and SMNVEV (reference sequence). Trimming took 7 bases from V and 5 from J; bases not matched to a gene: 10.

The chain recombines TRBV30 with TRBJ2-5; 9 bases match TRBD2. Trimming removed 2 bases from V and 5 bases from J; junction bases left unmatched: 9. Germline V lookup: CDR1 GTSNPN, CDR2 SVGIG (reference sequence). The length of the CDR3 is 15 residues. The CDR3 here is CAWSWSGGPGETQYF. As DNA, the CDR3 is TGTGCCTGGAGTTGGAGCGGGGGGCCAGGGGAGACCCAGTACTTC.

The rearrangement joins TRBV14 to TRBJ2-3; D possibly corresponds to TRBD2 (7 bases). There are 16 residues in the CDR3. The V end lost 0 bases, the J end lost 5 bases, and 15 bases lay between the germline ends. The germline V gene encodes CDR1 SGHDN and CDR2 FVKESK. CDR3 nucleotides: TGTGCCAGCAGCCAAGAATCCCGGGGGGCGGGAGATACGCAGTATTTT. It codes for CASSQESRGAGDTQYF.

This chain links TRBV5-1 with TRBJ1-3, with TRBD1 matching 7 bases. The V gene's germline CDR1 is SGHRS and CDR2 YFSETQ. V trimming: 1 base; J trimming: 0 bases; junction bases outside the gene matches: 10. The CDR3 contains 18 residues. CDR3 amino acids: CASSLRTGDLNSGNTIYF. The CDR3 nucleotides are TGCGCCAGCAGCTTGCGAACAGGGGACCTGAACTCTGGAAACACCATATATTTT.

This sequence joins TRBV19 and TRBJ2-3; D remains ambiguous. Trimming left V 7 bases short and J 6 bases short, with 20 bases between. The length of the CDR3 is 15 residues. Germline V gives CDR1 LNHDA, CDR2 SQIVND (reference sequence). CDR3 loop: CASTDTGRSRDTQYF. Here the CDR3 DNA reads TGTGCCAGTACAGATACGGGCCGCTCAAGGGATACGCAGTATTTT. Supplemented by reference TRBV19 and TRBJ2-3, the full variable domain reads DGGITQSPKYLFRKEGQNVTLSCEQNLNHDAMYWYRQDPGQGLRLIYYSQIVNDFQKGDIAEGYSVSREKKESFPLTVTSAQKNPTAFYLCASTDTGRSRDTQYFGPGTRLTVL.

CDR3: CASSPIEDWGYGYTF. In DNA, the CDR3 is TGTGCCAGCAGTCCTATTGAGGATTGGGGCTATGGCTACACCTTC. The chain combines TRBV27 with TRBJ1-2; D is ambiguous. Germline CDR1 is MNHEY and CDR2 is SMNVEV (reference sequence). The length of the CDR3 is 15 residues. V dropped 5 bases and J dropped 4 bases, with 17 bases sitting between them.

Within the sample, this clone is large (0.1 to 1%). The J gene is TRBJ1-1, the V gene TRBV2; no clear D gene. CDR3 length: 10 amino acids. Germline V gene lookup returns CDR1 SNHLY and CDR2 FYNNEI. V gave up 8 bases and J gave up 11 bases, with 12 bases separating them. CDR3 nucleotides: TGTGCCAGCGGCGGAGGGTGGGCTTTCTTT. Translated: CASGGGWAFF.

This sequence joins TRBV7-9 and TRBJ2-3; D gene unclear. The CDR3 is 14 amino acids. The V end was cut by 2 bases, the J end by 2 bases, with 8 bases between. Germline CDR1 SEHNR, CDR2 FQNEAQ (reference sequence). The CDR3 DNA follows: TGTGCCAGCAGCTTATCAGGATTCACAGATACGCAGTATTTT. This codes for CASSLSGFTDTQYF.

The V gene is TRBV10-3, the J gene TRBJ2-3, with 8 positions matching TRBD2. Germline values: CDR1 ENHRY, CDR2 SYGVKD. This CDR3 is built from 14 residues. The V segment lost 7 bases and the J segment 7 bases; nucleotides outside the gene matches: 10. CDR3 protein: CAIKAGSGIYTQYF. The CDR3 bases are TGTGCCATCAAGGCGGGTAGCGGGATTTATACGCAGTATTTT.

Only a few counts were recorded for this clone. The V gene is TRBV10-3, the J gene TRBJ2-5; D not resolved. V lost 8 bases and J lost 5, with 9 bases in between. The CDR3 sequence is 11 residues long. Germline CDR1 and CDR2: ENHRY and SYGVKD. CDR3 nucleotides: TGTGCCATCGGTGGTGGTGAGACCCAGTACTTC. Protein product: CAIGGGETQYF.

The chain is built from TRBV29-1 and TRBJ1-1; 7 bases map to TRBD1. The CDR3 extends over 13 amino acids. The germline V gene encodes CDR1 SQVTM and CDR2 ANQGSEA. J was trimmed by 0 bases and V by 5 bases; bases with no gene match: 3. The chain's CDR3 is CSVRQGLNTEAFF. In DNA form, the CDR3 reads TGCAGCGTTCGACAGGGCTTGAACACTGAAGCTTTCTTT.

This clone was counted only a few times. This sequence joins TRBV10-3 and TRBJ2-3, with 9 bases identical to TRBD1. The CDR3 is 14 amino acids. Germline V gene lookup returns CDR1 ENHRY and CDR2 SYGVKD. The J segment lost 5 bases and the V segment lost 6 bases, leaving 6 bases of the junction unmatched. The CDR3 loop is CAIRLGQGKDTQYF. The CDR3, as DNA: TGTGCCATCAGGTTGGGACAGGGTAAAGATACGCAGTATTTT.

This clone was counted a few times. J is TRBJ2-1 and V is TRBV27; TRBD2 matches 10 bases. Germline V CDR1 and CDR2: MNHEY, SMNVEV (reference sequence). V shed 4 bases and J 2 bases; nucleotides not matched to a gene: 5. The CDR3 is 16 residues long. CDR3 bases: TGTGCCAGCAGTTCCCTGAGCGGGGGGGCCTACAATGAGCAGTTCTTC. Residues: CASSSLSGGAYNEQFF.

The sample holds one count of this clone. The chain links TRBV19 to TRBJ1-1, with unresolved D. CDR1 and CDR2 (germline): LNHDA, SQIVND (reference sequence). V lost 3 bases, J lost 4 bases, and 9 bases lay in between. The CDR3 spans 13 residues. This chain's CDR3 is CASSISRFTEAFF. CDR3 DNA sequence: TGTGCCAGTAGTATCTCCAGGTTCACTGAAGCTTTCTTT. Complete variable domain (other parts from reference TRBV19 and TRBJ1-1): DGGITQSPKYLFRKEGQNVTLSCEQNLNHDAMYWYRQDPGQGLRLIYYSQIVNDFQKGDIAEGYSVSREKKESFPLTVTSAQKNPTAFYLCASSISRFTEAFFGQGTRLTVV.

CDR3 sequence (DNA): TGTGCCAGCAGTAGGGGCCAGGGGGCCTCGCCCCTCCACTTT. This translates into CASSRGQGASPLHF. The V gene is TRBV27, the J gene TRBJ1-6; 8 bases are shared with TRBD1. V dropped 5 bases and J dropped 13; count of bases not matched to a gene: 10. Germline values: CDR1 MNHEY, CDR2 SMNVEV (reference sequence). CDR3 size: 14 residues.

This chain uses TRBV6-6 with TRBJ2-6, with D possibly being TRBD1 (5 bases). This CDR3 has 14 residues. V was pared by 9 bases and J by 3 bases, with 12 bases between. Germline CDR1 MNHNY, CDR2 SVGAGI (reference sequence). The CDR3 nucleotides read TGTGCCAGTAGCAGGGATTTTGGGGCCAACGTCCTGACTTTC. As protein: CASSRDFGANVLTF.

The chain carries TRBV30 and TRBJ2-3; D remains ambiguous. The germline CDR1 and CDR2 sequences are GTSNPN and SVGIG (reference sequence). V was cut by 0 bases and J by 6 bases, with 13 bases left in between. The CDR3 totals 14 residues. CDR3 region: CAWSVGTLGDTQYF. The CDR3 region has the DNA TGTGCCTGGAGTGTTGGTACTTTGGGGGATACGCAGTATTTT. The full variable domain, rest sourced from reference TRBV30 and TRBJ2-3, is SQTIHQWPATLVQPVGSPLSLECTVEGTSNPNLYWYRQAAGRGLQLLFYSVGIGQISSEVPQNLSASRPQDRQFILSSKKLLLSDSGFYLCAWSVGTLGDTQYFGPGTRLTVL.

CDR3 sequence reads: CASSLVEPGGELFF. The CDR3 coding sequence is TGTGCCAGCAGCTTGGTCGAACCGGGCGGGGAGCTGTTTTTT. The rearrangement joins TRBV11-1 to TRBJ2-2; D not certain. Trimming removed 3 bases from V and 7 bases from J, with 12 bases in between. Germline V gene lookup returns CDR1 SGHAT and CDR2 FQDESV (reference sequence). The CDR3 is made up of 14 amino acids.

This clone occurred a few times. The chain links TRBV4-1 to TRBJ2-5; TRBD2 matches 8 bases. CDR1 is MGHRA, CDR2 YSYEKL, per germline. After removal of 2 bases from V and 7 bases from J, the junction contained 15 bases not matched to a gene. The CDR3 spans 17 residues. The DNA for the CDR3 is TGCGCCAGCAGCCAACTAATTGTCGGCCCAAGCGGGGGGACCCAGTACTTC. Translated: CASSQLIVGPSGGTQYF.

The CDR3 DNA sequence: TGCGCCAGCAGCTTGGGTGGTAATAGCAATCAGCCCCAGCATTTT. It is translated as CASSLGGNSNQPQHF. The rearrangement joins TRBV5-1 to TRBJ1-5, with D hard to call. The CDR3 has 15 residues. Germline CDR1 and CDR2: SGHRS and YFSETQ. Between the trimmed V and J ends, which lost 0 bases and 0 bases, there was a span of 7 bases.

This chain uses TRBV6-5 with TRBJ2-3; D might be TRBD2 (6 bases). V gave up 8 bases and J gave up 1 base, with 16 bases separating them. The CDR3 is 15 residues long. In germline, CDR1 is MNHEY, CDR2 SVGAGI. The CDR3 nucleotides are TGTGCCAGCCGCAGGCGGGGATTACGCACAGATACGCAGTATTTT. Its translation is CASRRRGLRTDTQYF.

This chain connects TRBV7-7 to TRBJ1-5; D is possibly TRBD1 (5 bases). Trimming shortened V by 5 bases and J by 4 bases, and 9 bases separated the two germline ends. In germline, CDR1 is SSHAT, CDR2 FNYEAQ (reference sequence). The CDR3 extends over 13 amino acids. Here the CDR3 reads CASSRGWNQPQHF. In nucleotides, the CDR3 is TGTGCCAGCAGCCGGGGCTGGAATCAGCCCCAGCATTTT. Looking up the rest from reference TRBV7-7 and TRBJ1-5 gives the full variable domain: GAGVSQSPRYKVTKRGQDVTLRCDPISSHATLYWYQQALGQGPEFLTYFNYEAQPDKSGLPSDRFSAERPEGSISTLTIQRTEQRDSAMYRCASSRGWNQPQHFGDGTRLSIL.

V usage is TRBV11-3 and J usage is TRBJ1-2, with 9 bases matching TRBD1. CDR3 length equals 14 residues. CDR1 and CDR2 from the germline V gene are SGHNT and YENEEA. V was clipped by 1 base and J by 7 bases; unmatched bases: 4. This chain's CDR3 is CASSLVTGGFGYTF. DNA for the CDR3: TGTGCCAGCAGCTTAGTCACAGGGGGCTTTGGCTACACCTTC. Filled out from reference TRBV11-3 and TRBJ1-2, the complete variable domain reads EAGVVQSPRYKIIEKKQPVAFWCNPISGHNTLYWYLQNLGQGPELLIRYENEEAVDDSQLPKDRFSAERLKGVDSTLKIQPAELGDSAVYLCASSLVTGGFGYTFGSGTRLTVV.

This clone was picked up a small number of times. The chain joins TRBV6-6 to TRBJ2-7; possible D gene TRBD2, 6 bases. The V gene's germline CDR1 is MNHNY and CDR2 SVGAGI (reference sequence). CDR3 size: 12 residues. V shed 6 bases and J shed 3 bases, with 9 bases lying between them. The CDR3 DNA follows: TGTGCCAGCAGGGGGGGTAACTACGAGCAGTACGTC. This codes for CASRGGNYEQYV.

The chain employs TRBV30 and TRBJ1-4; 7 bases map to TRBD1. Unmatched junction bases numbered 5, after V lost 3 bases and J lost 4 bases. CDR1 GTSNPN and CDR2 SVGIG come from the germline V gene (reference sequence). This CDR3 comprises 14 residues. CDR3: CAWSGDRVNEKLFF. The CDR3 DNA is TGTGCCTGGAGCGGGGACAGAGTTAATGAAAAACTGTTTTTT.